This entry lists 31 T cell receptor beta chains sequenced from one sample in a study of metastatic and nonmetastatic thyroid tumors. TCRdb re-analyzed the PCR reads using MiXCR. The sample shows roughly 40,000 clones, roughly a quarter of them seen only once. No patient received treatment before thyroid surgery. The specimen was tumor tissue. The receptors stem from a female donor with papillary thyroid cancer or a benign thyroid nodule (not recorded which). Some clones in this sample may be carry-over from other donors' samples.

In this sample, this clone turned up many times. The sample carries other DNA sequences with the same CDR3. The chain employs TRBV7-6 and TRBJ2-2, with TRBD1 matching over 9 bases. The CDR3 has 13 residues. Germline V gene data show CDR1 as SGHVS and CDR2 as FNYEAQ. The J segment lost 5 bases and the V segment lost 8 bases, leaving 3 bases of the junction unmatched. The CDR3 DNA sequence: TGTGCCAGCGGGACAGGGTTAACCGGGGAGCTGTTTTTT. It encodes CASGTGLTGELFF.

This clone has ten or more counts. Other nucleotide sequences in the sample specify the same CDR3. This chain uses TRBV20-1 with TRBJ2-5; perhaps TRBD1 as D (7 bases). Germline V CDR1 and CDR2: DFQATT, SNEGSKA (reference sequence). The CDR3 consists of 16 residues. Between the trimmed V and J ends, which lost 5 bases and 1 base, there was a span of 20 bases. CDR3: CSAQGGQWATQETQYF. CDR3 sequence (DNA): TGCAGTGCTCAGGGGGGACAGTGGGCCACCCAAGAGACCCAGTACTTC.

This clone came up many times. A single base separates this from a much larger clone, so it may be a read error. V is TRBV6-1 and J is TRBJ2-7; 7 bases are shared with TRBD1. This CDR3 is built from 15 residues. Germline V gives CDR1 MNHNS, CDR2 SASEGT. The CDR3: CASTQQGRISCEQYF. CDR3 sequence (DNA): TGTGCCAGCACTCAACAGGGGCGAATCTCCTGCGAGCAGTACTTC.

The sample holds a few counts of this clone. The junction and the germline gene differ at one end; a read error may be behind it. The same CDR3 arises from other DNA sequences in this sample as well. The CDR3 is CASSEASGNEELFF. CDR3 DNA sequence: TGTGCCAGCAGTGAAGCGTCGGGTAATGAAGAACTTTTTTTT. V gene TRBV6-1 combines with J gene TRBJ1-4; no firm D call. The CDR3 loop spans 14 amino acids. The germline gives CDR1 MNHNS, CDR2 SASEGT.

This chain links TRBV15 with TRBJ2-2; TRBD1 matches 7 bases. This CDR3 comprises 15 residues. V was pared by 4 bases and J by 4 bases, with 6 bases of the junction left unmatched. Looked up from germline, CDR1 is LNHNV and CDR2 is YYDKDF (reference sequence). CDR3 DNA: TGTGCCACCAGCATTGACAGGGACGGCACCGGGGAGCTGTTTTTT. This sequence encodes CATSIDRDGTGELFF.

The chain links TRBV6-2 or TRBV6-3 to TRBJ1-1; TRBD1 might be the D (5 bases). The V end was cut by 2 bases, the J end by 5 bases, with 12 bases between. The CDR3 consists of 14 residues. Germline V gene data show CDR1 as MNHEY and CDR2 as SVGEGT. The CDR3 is CASSYRQRGTEAFF. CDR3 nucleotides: TGTGCCAGCAGTTACAGACAGCGAGGAACTGAAGCTTTCTTT.

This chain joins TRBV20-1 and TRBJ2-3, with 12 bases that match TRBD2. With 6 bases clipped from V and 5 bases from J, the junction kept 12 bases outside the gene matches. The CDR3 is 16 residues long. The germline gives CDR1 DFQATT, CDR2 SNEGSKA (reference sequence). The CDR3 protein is CSAESGLAGREDTQYF. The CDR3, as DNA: TGCAGTGCCGAATCTGGACTAGCGGGACGGGAAGATACGCAGTATTTT.

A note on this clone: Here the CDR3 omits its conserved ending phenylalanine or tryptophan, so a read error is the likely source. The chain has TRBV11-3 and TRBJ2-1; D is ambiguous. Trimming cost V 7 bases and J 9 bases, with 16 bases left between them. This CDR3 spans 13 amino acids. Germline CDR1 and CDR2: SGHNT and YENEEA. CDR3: CASIKLAWGEQFL. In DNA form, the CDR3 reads TGTGCCAGCATCAAACTCGCTTGGGGTGAGCAGTTCCTC.

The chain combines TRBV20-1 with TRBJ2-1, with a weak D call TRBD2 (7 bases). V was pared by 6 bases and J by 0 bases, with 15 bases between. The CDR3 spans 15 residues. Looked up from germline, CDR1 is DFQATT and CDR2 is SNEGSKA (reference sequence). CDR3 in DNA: TGCAGTGCCCCCGGGGGGCCCAACTCCTACAATGAGCAGTTCTTC. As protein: CSAPGGPNSYNEQFF.

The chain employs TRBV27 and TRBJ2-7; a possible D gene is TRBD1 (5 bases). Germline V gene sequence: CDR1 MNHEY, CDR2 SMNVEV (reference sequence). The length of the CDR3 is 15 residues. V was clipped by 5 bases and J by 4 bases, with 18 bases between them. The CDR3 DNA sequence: TGTGCCAGCAGTCTTAGGGCCGTGGGGCCATACGAGCAGTACTTC. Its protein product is CASSLRAVGPYEQYF.

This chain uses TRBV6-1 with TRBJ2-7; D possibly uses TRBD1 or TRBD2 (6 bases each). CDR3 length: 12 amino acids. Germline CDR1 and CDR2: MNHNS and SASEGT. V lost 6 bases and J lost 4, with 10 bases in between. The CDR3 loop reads CASRGGRYEQYF. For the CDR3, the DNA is TGTGCCAGCAGGGGGGGCAGGTACGAGCAGTACTTC.

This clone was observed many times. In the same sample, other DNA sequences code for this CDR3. CDR3: CATSRGLAGDTQYF. The CDR3 DNA is TGTGCCACCAGCAGAGGACTAGCAGGAGATACGCAGTATTTT. The rearrangement links TRBV15 to TRBJ2-3; 7 bases align to TRBD2. The ends lost 1 base at V and 5 bases at J; junction bases unmatched: 3. Looked up from germline, CDR1 is LNHNV and CDR2 is YYDKDF (reference sequence). The CDR3 runs 14 residues.

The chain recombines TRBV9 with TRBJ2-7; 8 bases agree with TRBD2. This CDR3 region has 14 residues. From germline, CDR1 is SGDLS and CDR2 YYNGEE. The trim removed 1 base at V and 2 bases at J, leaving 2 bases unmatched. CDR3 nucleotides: TGTGCCAGCAGCGTAACTAGCGGAACCTACGAGCAGTACTTC. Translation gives CASSVTSGTYEQYF.

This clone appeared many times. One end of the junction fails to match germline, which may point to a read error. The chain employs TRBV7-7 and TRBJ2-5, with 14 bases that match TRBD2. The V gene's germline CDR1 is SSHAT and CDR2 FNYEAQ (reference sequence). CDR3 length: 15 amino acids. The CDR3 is CASSPGLAGGETQYF. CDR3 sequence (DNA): TGTGCTAGCAGCCCAGGACTAGCGGGAGGCGAGACCCAGTACTTC.

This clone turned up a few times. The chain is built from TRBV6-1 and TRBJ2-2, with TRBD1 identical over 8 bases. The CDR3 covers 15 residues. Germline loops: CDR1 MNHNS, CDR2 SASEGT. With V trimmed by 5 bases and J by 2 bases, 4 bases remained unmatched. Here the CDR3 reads CASSPGQGNTGELFF. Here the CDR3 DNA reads TGTGCCAGCAGTCCCGGACAGGGTAACACCGGGGAGCTGTTTTTT.

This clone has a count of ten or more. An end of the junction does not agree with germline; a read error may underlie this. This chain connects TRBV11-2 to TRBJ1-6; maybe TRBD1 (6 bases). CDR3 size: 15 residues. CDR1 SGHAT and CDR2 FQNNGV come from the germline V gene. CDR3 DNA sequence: TGTGCCAGCAGCTTAGACCCCGGACAGTATTCTCCCCTCCACTTT. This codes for CASSLDPGQYSPLHF.

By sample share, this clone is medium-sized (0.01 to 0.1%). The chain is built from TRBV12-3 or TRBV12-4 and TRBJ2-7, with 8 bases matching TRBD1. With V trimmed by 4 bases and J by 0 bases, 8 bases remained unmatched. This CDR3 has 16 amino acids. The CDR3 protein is CASSSKWTGSSYEQYF. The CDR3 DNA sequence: TGTGCCAGCAGTTCGAAGTGGACAGGGAGCTCCTACGAGCAGTACTTC.

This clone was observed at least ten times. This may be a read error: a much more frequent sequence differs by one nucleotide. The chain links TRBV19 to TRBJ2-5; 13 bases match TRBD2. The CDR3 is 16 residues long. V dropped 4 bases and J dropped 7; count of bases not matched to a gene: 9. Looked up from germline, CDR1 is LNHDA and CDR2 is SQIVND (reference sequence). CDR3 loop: CASSNRLAGGWGTQYF. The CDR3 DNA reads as TGTGCCAGTAGTAACCGACTAGCGGGAGGCTGGGGGACCCAGTACTTC.

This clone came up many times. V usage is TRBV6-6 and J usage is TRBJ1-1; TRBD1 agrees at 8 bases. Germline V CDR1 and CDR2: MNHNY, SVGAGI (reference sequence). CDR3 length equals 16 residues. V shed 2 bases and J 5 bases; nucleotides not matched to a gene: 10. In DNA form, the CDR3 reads TGTGCCAGCAGTTACCCAGGACAGGGAAGAGGGACTGAAGCTTTCTTT. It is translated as CASSYPGQGRGTEAFF.

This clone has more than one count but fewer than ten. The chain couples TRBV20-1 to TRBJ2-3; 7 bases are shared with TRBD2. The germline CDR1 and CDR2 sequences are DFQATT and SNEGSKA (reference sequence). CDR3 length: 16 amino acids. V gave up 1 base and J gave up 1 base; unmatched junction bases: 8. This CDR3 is CSARVEGREGTDTQYF. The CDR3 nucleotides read TGCAGTGCTAGAGTTGAAGGGAGGGAGGGCACAGATACGCAGTATTTT.

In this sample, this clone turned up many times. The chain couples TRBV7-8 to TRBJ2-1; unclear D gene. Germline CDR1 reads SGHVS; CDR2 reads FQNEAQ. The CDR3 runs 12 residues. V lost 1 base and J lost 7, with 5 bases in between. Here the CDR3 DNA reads TGTGCCAGCAGCTTAGACATGAATGAGCAGTTCTTC. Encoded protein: CASSLDMNEQFF.

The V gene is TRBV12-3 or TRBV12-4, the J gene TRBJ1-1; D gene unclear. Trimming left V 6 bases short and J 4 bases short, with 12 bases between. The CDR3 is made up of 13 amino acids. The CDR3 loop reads CASRTPFLTEAFF. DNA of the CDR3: TGTGCCAGCAGGACCCCTTTCCTCACTGAAGCTTTCTTT.

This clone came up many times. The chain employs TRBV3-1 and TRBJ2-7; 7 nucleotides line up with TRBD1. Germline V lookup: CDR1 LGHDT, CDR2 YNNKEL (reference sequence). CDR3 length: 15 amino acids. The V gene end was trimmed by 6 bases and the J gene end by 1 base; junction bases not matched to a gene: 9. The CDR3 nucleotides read TGTGCCAGCAGGGACGGACAGGTGAATTCCTACGAGCAGTACTTC. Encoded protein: CASRDGQVNSYEQYF.

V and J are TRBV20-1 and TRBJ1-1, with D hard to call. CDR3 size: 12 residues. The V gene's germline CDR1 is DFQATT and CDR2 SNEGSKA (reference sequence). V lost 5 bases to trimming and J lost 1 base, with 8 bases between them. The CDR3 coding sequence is TGCAGTGCTCCAGACCAGAACACTGAAGCTTTCTTT. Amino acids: CSAPDQNTEAFF.

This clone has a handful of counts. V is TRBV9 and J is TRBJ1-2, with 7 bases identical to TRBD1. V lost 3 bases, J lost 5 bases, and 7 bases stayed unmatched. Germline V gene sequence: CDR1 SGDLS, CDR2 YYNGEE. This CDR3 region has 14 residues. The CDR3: CASSGRQGPYGYTF. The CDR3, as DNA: TGTGCCAGCAGCGGACGACAGGGACCTTATGGCTACACCTTC.

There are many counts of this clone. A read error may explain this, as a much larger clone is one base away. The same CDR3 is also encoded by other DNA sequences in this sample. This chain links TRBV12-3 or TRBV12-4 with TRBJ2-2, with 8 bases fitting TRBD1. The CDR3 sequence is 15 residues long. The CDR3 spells CAGSWGQANTGELFF. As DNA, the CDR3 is TGTGCCGGCAGTTGGGGACAGGCGAACACCGGGGAGCTGTTTTTT.

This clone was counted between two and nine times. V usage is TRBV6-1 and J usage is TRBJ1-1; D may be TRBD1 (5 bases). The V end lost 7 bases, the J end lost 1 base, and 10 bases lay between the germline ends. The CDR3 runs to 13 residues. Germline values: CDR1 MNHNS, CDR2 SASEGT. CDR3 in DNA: TGTGCCAGCACTCGGGGGAGGAACACTGAAGCTTTCTTT. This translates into CASTRGRNTEAFF.

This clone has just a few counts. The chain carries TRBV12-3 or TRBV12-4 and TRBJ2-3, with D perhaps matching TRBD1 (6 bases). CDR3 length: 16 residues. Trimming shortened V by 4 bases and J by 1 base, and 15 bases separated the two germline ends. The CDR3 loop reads CASSSEHRTGTDTQYF. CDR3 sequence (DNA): TGTGCCAGCAGTTCAGAACACCGGACAGGCACAGATACGCAGTATTTT.

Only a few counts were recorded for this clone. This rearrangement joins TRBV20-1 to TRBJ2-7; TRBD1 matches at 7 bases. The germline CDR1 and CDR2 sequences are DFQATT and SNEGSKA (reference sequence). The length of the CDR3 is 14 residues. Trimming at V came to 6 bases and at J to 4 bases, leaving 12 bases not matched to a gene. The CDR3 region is CSAIDPGQSYEQYF. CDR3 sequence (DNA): TGCAGTGCCATAGACCCGGGACAGTCATACGAGCAGTACTTC.

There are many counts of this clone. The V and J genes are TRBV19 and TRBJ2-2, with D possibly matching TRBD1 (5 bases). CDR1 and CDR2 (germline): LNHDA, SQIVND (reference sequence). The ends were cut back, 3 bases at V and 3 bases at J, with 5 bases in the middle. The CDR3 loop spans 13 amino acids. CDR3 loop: CASSMGHTGELFF. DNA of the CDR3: TGTGCCAGTAGTATGGGGCACACCGGGGAGCTGTTTTTT.

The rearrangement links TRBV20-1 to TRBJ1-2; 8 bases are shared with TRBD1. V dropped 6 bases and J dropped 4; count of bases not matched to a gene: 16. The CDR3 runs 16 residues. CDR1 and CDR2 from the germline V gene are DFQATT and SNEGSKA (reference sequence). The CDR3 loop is CSAFDRGPPFAYGYTF. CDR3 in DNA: TGCAGTGCGTTTGACAGGGGCCCACCGTTTGCCTATGGCTACACCTTC.